These 26 T cell receptor beta chains came from one sample sequenced in a study of blood T cell repertoires in COVID-19. The method was immunoSEQ multiplex PCR; TCRdb's version includes in-frame clones alone and lacks a portion of them. Here the sample spans approximately 300,000 clones, 80% to 90% being singletons. Sequencing was done on a sample of PBMCs or T cells enriched from blood (not recorded which). The receptors derive from a woman aged 25 to 45 who had recovered from COVID-19.

CDR3 in DNA: TGTGCCAGCAGGGTCGAGGGCGGGGAGCTGTTTTTT. Translation gives CASRVEGGELFF. The V and J genes are TRBV2 and TRBJ2-2; maybe TRBD2 (5 bases). Trimming cost V 6 bases and J 7 bases, with 9 bases left between them. CDR3 length: 12 amino acids. Germline CDR1 SNHLY, CDR2 FYNNEI.

The V gene is TRBV4-1, the J gene TRBJ1-2, with a weak D call TRBD1 (5 bases). Between the trimmed V and J ends, which lost 0 bases and 5 bases, there was a span of 19 bases. Germline CDR1 and CDR2: MGHRA and YSYEKL. The CDR3 contains 17 residues. The CDR3, as DNA: TGCGCCAGCAGCCAAGAAACGGCCTCGGCAGGGATTTATGGCTACACCTTC. Protein: CASSQETASAGIYGYTF.

The rearrangement uses TRBV5-1 and TRBJ1-3; D remains ambiguous. The CDR3 has 14 amino acids. Germline CDR1 SGHRS, CDR2 YFSETQ. V was pared by 0 bases and J by 2 bases, with 6 bases between. The CDR3 nucleotides read TGCGCCAGCAGCTTGGGGAGTGCTGGAAACACCATATATTTT. Translated: CASSLGSAGNTIYF.

The chain carries TRBV5-1 and TRBJ2-7; 7 positions match TRBD2. Germline CDR1 SGHRS, CDR2 YFSETQ. Trimming took 0 bases from V and 2 from J; bases not matched to a gene: 8. This CDR3 has 16 amino acids. CDR3 DNA sequence: TGCGCCAGCAGCTTGGTAGGCGGGGGTGAAACCTACGAGCAGTACTTC. It is translated as CASSLVGGGETYEQYF.

This sequence joins TRBV7-6 and TRBJ1-4; D perhaps matches TRBD1 (5 bases). CDR3 length: 16 amino acids. Trimming removed 1 base at V and 5 bases at J, with 14 bases between. Germline CDR1 and CDR2: SGHVS and FNYEAQ. This chain's CDR3 is CASSLGGGALNEKLFF. CDR3 in DNA: TGTGCCAGCAGCTTAGGGGGAGGGGCCCTGAATGAAAAACTGTTTTTT.

V and J are TRBV28 and TRBJ1-6, with D maybe TRBD1 (6 bases). The CDR3 runs 14 residues. The V end was cut by 3 bases, the J end by 10 bases, with 13 bases between. Germline V lookup: CDR1 MDHEN, CDR2 SYDVKM. The CDR3 reads CASSFGGQGSPLHF. The CDR3 coding sequence is TGTGCCAGCAGTTTCGGGGGGCAGGGATCACCCCTCCACTTT.

This clone appeared once. For the CDR3, the DNA is TGTGCCAGCCTAACCCCGACAGGGGTAATCCATCAGCCCCAGCATTTT. This encodes CASLTPTGVIHQPQHF. The rearrangement joins TRBV28 to TRBJ1-5; 8 nucleotides line up with TRBD1. V shed 8 bases, J shed 5 bases, and the junction held 14 bases outside the gene matches. Germline CDR1 and CDR2: MDHEN and SYDVKM. This CDR3 region has 16 residues.

The chain combines TRBV3-1 (or the pseudogene TRBV3-2) with TRBJ2-7; D perhaps matches TRBD1 (6 bases). CDR1 is LGHDT and CDR2 is YNNKEL in the germline V gene (reference sequence). With 2 bases removed from V and 0 bases from J, the gap between germline ends came to 17 bases. The CDR3 totals 17 residues. The DNA for the CDR3 is TGTGCCAGCAGCCAAACAGGGCGAGCTCCACCCTCCTACGAGCAGTACTTC. It specifies CASSQTGRAPPSYEQYF.

The gene calls are TRBV5-1 and TRBJ1-2; TRBD1 matches 9 bases. With V trimmed by 4 bases and J by 7 bases, 8 bases remained unmatched. CDR3 size: 14 residues. Germline CDR1 and CDR2: SGHRS and YFSETQ. As DNA, the CDR3 is TGCGCCAGCAGCGCGGGACAGGGTGCTTCTGGCTACACCTTC. Its translation: CASSAGQGASGYTF.

The V gene is TRBV3-1 (or the pseudogene TRBV3-2), the J gene TRBJ2-5; D is unclear. From germline, CDR1 is LGHDT and CDR2 YNNKEL (reference sequence). The CDR3 has 13 amino acids. V shed 0 bases and J shed 7 bases, with 9 bases lying between them. Here the CDR3 reads CASSQDTGGTQYF. As DNA, the CDR3 is TGTGCCAGCAGCCAAGATACGGGTGGGACCCAGTACTTC.

The chain recombines TRBV7-8 with TRBJ2-5; 16 bases align to TRBD2. Germline CDR1 and CDR2: SGHVS and FQNEAQ. After removal of 4 bases from V and 2 bases from J, the junction contained 4 bases not matched to a gene. The CDR3 sequence is 17 residues long. Here the CDR3 DNA reads TGTGCCAGCAGCTGGGGACTAGCGGGGGGGTTTCAAGAGACCCAGTACTTC. Protein sequence: CASSWGLAGGFQETQYF.

The rearrangement links TRBV19 to TRBJ1-2; possibly TRBD1 for D (6 bases). The CDR3 runs to 16 residues. Germline lookup yields CDR1 LNHDA and CDR2 SQIVND (reference sequence). V lost 7 bases and J lost 6, with 24 bases in between. CDR3 loop: CASIRPGGSSVDGYTF. CDR3 in DNA: TGTGCCAGTATCCGGCCGGGGGGCTCATCAGTAGATGGCTACACCTTC.

The chain links TRBV5-6 to TRBJ1-2; 9 bases match TRBD1. Trimming removed 3 bases from V and 7 bases from J; junction bases left unmatched: 7. This CDR3 spans 14 amino acids. Germline V gene lookup returns CDR1 SGHDT and CDR2 YYEEEE. CDR3 loop: CASSWGQGRSGYTF. In DNA, the CDR3 is TGTGCCAGCAGCTGGGGACAGGGCAGGAGTGGCTACACCTTC.

DNA for the CDR3: TGTGCCATCAGTCCGGACAGGGACTATGGCTACACCTTC. Translating it yields CAISPDRDYGYTF. The V call is TRBV10-3, the J call TRBJ1-2; 8 bases are a match to TRBD1. The CDR3 has 13 residues. Germline V gene sequence: CDR1 ENHRY, CDR2 SYGVKD. Trimming took 5 bases from V and 3 from J; bases not matched to a gene: 2.

To note about this clone: The same CDR3 arises from other DNA sequences in this sample as well. The CDR3 nucleotides read TGTGCCAGCAGTTTCGAGGGAGAGACCCAGTACTTC. Amino acids: CASSFEGETQYF. The chain carries TRBV12-3 or TRBV12-4 and TRBJ2-5; tentative D call: TRBD2 (5 bases). V was trimmed by 3 bases and J by 4 bases, leaving 6 bases between them. This CDR3 is built from 12 residues.

The CDR3 sequence is CASSIGPRVGADTQYF. The CDR3 region has the DNA TGTGCCAGTAGTATAGGGCCCAGGGTTGGAGCAGATACGCAGTATTTT. The rearrangement uses TRBV19 and TRBJ2-3; weak D call: TRBD1 (5 bases). The germline gives CDR1 LNHDA, CDR2 SQIVND (reference sequence). This CDR3 region has 16 residues. Trimming cost V 1 base and J 4 bases, with 15 bases left between them.

The chain employs TRBV4-2 and TRBJ1-1; D gene uncertain. Looked up from germline, CDR1 is LGHNA and CDR2 is YNFKEQ. The CDR3 totals 18 residues. Between the trimmed V and J ends, which lost 0 bases and 4 bases, there was a span of 21 bases. CDR3 coding DNA: TGTGCCAGCAGCCAAGATGTGAGACTCCCACACCGTGGCACTGAAGCTTTCTTT. Translating it yields CASSQDVRLPHRGTEAFF.

The chain employs TRBV24-1 and TRBJ1-5; 9 positions agree with TRBD1. The ends lost 2 bases at V and 4 bases at J; junction bases unmatched: 5. The germline V gene has CDR1 KGHDR and CDR2 SFDVKD. The CDR3 has 16 residues. CDR3 bases: TGTGCCACCAGTGATTCACAGGGGGCAGGGAATCAGCCCCAGCATTTT. Its translation: CATSDSQGAGNQPQHF.

V and J are TRBV7-2 and TRBJ1-1; no clear D gene. The CDR3 length is 12 residues. In germline, CDR1 is SGHTA, CDR2 FQGNSA. V was clipped by 0 bases and J by 5 bases, with 4 bases between them. The CDR3 nucleotides read TGTGCCAGCAGCTTAGCCGGGACTGAAGCTTTCTTT. This encodes CASSLAGTEAFF. The whole variable domain, filled in from reference TRBV7-2 and TRBJ1-1, reads GAGVSQSPSNKVTEKGKDVELRCDPISGHTALYWYRQSLGQGLEFLIYFQGNSAPDKSGLPSDRFSAERTGGSVSTLTIQRTQQEDSAVYLCASSLAGTEAFFGQGTRLTVV.

This sequence joins TRBV4-3 and TRBJ2-7; D may be TRBD1 (5 bases). Trimming pared 0 bases from V and 3 bases from J, leaving 12 bases between. Germline V CDR1 and CDR2: LGHNA, YSLEER. The CDR3 length is 15 residues. The CDR3 reads CASSQDPGHNYEQYF. The CDR3 DNA reads TGCGCCAGCAGCCAAGATCCCGGACACAACTACGAGCAGTACTTC.

The chain links TRBV15 to TRBJ1-1, with 8 nucleotides matching TRBD1. The CDR3 covers 16 residues. Germline CDR1 LNHNV, CDR2 YYDKDF (reference sequence). Trimming cost V 1 base and J 1 base; bases outside gene matches: 5. The CDR3 sequence: CATSRVRTGWNTEAFF. CDR3 in DNA: TGTGCCACCAGCAGAGTGCGGACAGGGTGGAACACTGAAGCTTTCTTT.

V and J are TRBV10-2 and TRBJ2-1; tentative D call: TRBD2 (6 bases). V lost 6 bases and J lost 8, with 14 bases in between. CDR3 length: 13 amino acids. The germline gives CDR1 WSHSY, CDR2 SAAADI. For the CDR3, the DNA is TGCGCCAGCAGAGGCGGGGACTGGGATGAGCAGTTCTTC. It translates to CASRGGDWDEQFF.

This sequence joins TRBV25-1 and TRBJ2-1; D may be TRBD1 (6 bases). The CDR3 runs to 14 residues. Germline V lookup: CDR1 MGHDK, CDR2 SYGVNS. V shed 2 bases and J shed 3 bases, with 8 bases lying between them. The CDR3 DNA follows: TGTGCCAGCAGTGAACAGGGGTTCTACAATGAGCAGTTCTTC. Translating it yields CASSEQGFYNEQFF.

The table lists this clone with a few counts. This rearrangement joins TRBV19 to TRBJ1-6, with D possibly matching TRBD1 (6 bases). This CDR3 has 15 residues. The germline V and J ends were trimmed by 6 bases and 7 bases, with 16 bases remaining between them. From germline, CDR1 is LNHDA and CDR2 SQIVND (reference sequence). The CDR3 DNA reads TGTGCCAGTAGCGGAAGGGGGGGTTTGAATTCACCCCTCCACTTT. Residues: CASSGRGGLNSPLHF.

The chain combines TRBV28 with TRBJ1-2, with D tentatively TRBD1 (5 bases). Germline-derived CDR1 and CDR2 are MDHEN and SYDVKM. V was cut by 10 bases and J by 6 bases, with 18 bases left in between. CDR3 length: 13 residues. CDR3: CAISRTTLHGYTF. The CDR3, as DNA: TGTGCCATCTCCAGGACAACTCTCCATGGCTACACCTTC.

This chain joins TRBV9 and TRBJ1-2; D gene unclear. This CDR3 is 14 amino acids long. Trimming left V 4 bases short and J 6 bases short, with 16 bases between. Germline V gives CDR1 SGDLS, CDR2 YYNGEE. CDR3 bases: TGTGCCAGCAGCCCTAGCGGCAGCCTCCATGGCTACACCTTC. Residues: CASSPSGSLHGYTF.